These 11 T cell receptor beta chains were all obtained from the same sample, sequenced in a study of beta chain features in type 1 diabetes. The entirety of the isolated RNA underwent reverse transcription, so expressed TCRB transcripts were sequenced. Here immunoSEQ multiplex PCR was the method, and the copy in TCRdb shows in-frame clones only, minus some. The repertoire holds approximately 300,000 clones, with around 10% as singletons. Material: naive CD4+ T cells from blood. The receptors originated from a woman in her 30s in good health.

This clone has more than one count but fewer than ten. The gene calls are TRBV19 and TRBJ2-7, with D possibly TRBD2 on 5 matching bases. In germline, CDR1 is LNHDA, CDR2 SQIVND (reference sequence). The CDR3 has 15 residues. V was pared by 6 bases and J by 6 bases, with 21 bases between. The CDR3 here is CASSHEGSGSLEQYF. CDR3 coding DNA: TGTGCCAGTAGCCATGAAGGGAGCGGTTCTCTCGAGCAGTACTTC.

This clone was detected only a few times. V usage is TRBV4-3 and J usage is TRBJ2-5, with 11 positions matching TRBD2. The germline CDR1 and CDR2 sequences are LGHNA and YSLEER. V dropped 1 base and J dropped 3; count of bases not matched to a gene: 1. This CDR3 is 15 amino acids long. The CDR3 region is CASSQALAGEETQYF. DNA for the CDR3: TGCGCCAGCAGCCAAGCACTAGCGGGAGAAGAGACCCAGTACTTC.

There are a few counts of this clone. The chain links TRBV2 to TRBJ2-3; 7 nucleotides agree with TRBD2. This CDR3 contains 16 residues. J lost 1 base, V lost 2 bases, and 6 bases had no gene match. Germline-derived CDR1 and CDR2 are SNHLY and FYNNEI. CDR3 DNA sequence: TGTGCCAGCAGTGAATGGGCTAGCGGCCGCACAGATACGCAGTATTTT. Its protein is CASSEWASGRTDTQYF. The full variable domain, its missing parts supplied by reference TRBV2 and TRBJ2-3, is EPEVTQTPSHQVTQMGQEVILRCVPISNHLYFYWYRQILGQKVEFLVSFYNNEISEKSEIFDDQFSVERPDGSNFTLKIRSTKLEDSAMYFCASSEWASGRTDTQYFGPGTRLTVL.

The CDR3: CASSQGAGGPYEQYF. CDR3 nucleotide sequence: TGCGCCAGCAGCCAGGGAGCGGGAGGCCCCTACGAGCAGTACTTC. The J gene is TRBJ2-7, the V gene TRBV4-3; 9 bases agree with TRBD2. Germline V gene data show CDR1 as LGHNA and CDR2 as YSLEER. The CDR3 runs to 15 residues. V was pared by 3 bases and J by 2 bases, with 5 bases of the junction left unmatched.

The chain joins TRBV9 to TRBJ2-5; the match to TRBD2 covers 10 bases. V was clipped by 0 bases and J by 4 bases; unmatched bases: 6. Germline CDR1 reads SGDLS; CDR2 reads YYNGEE. The CDR3 totals 16 residues. CDR3: CASSVAASGSGETQYF. The CDR3 DNA follows: TGTGCCAGCAGCGTAGCGGCTAGCGGGAGTGGAGAGACCCAGTACTTC.

This clone turned up a few times. V is TRBV30 and J is TRBJ2-7; 9 positions agree with TRBD1. CDR3 length equals 12 residues. Germline V lookup: CDR1 GTSNPN, CDR2 SVGIG (reference sequence). The trim removed 5 bases at V and 4 bases at J, leaving 3 bases unmatched. The CDR3 DNA sequence: TGTGCCTGGGACAGGGGGGGATACGAGCAGTACTTC. This codes for CAWDRGGYEQYF.

As for this clone: Other nucleotide sequences in the sample specify the same CDR3. The chain is built from TRBV30 and TRBJ2-2; D perhaps matches TRBD2 (5 bases). The length of the CDR3 is 13 residues. The ends were cut back, 0 bases at V and 4 bases at J, with 6 bases in the middle. Germline CDR1 is GTSNPN and CDR2 is SVGIG (reference sequence). DNA of the CDR3: TGTGCCTGGAGTGTACGGGGCACCGGGGAGCTGTTTTTT. Protein sequence: CAWSVRGTGELFF.

This clone has just a few counts. The chain uses TRBV28 and TRBJ2-1, with TRBD2 matching over 9 bases. This CDR3 region has 14 residues. The ends lost 6 bases at V and 3 bases at J; junction bases unmatched: 3. Germline CDR1 and CDR2: MDHEN and SYDVKM. Here the CDR3 DNA reads TGTGCCAGCAGCCCTAGCGGGGACTACAATGAGCAGTTCTTC. It codes for CASSPSGDYNEQFF.

This clone showed up just a few times. The J gene is TRBJ2-1, the V gene TRBV11-3, with D unresolved. This CDR3 is built from 12 residues. Germline V gene sequence: CDR1 SGHNT, CDR2 YENEEA. The V and J ends lost 7 bases and 8 bases respectively, with 12 bases between them. The CDR3 loop reads CASIPICDEQFF. In DNA, the CDR3 is TGTGCCAGCATCCCTATTTGCGATGAGCAGTTCTTC.

This sequence joins TRBV27 and TRBJ2-7; weak D call: TRBD2 (6 bases). The germline V gene encodes CDR1 MNHEY and CDR2 SMNVEV (reference sequence). The V and J ends lost 4 bases and 5 bases respectively, with 18 bases between them. The CDR3 runs to 15 residues. The CDR3 loop is CASSSSGTLDHEQYF. The CDR3 bases are TGTGCCAGCAGTTCCTCTGGGACTTTAGATCACGAGCAGTACTTC.

The chain recombines TRBV11-2 with TRBJ2-7; 10 bases align to TRBD1. Germline lookup yields CDR1 SGHAT and CDR2 FQNNGV. V lost 3 bases to trimming and J lost 5 bases; unmatched junction nucleotides: 1. This CDR3 has 13 amino acids. The CDR3 sequence: CASSLDRGDEQYF. CDR3 bases: TGTGCCAGCAGCTTGGACAGGGGGGACGAGCAGTACTTC.